What follows describes a single TCR beta chain. Its antigen is still unknown. Produced via immunoSEQ multiplex PCR; TCRdb's table is partial and in-frame only. This sample has 67,000 or so clones; approximately 70% occur once, and the top ten carry about 4.1%. The source of the sample is a study of vaccination effects on CD4 cells after COVID-19. Study-wide context: Participants were given two doses of BNT162b2 or mRNA-1273 vaccine. Study conclusions and caveats: Marked clonal contraction was seen in infection- and vaccine-induced clones late after vaccination. Convalescent patients were few in the study, and early post-infection timepoints were absent.

The germline V and J ends were trimmed by 4 bases and 3 bases, with 12 bases remaining between them. CDR1 is ENHRY, CDR2 SYGVKD, per germline. This CDR3 has 14 residues. Sequencing was preceded by expansion of antigen-specific CD4+ T cells with viral peptide pools in the ViraFEST assay. After roughly 9 days in culture, the CD4+ T cells were isolated. Vaccinated participants had no history of SARS-CoV-2 infection and tested negative for nucleocapsid antibodies. Cultures received IL-2 medium that replaced half the medium on days 3 and 7. The sequenced sample was CD4+ T cells from PBMCs cultured with HCoV-OC43 spike peptides, obtained before COVID-19 vaccination. The subset denotes: HCoV-OC43 spike overlapping peptide pool stimulation. This clonotype was obtained from a human donor who received a COVID-19 vaccine. This rearrangement joins TRBV10-3 to TRBJ2-5; tentatively, D is TRBD1 or TRBD2 (5 bases each). The CDR3 here is CAISAGTTKETQYF. CDR3 DNA sequence: TGTGCCATCAGTGCCGGGACGACTAAAGAGACCCAGTACTTC.